These 11 T cell receptor beta chains were all obtained from the same sample, sequenced in a study of shared clonotypes between healthy human individuals. Naivety among CD8 cells was defined by CD45RO negativity and positive CCR7 selection, thereby excluding terminally differentiated effector memory CD45RA+ cells. Sequencing was performed with immunoSEQ multiplex PCR; in TCRdb, only in-frame clones are kept and a portion is missing. The data show about 2 million clones, with about 94% seen just once and about 1.1% held by the top ten. The sequenced sample was naive CD8+ T cells sorted from blood. The receptors come from a man younger than 35 in good health.

This clone was seen a handful of times. Other DNA sequences in the sample encode the same CDR3. V and J are TRBV27 and TRBJ2-7, with D hard to call. Per the germline V gene, CDR1 is MNHEY and CDR2 is SMNVEV (reference sequence). Trimming cost V 2 bases and J 2 bases, with 7 bases left between them. This CDR3 region has 13 residues. CDR3 sequence (DNA): TGTGCCAGCAGTTTACAGGTGACCTACGAGCAGTACTTC. Translated, it gives CASSLQVTYEQYF.

V is TRBV2 and J is TRBJ2-3; weak D call: TRBD2 (6 bases). Between the trimmed V and J ends, which lost 6 bases and 4 bases, there was a span of 14 bases. The CDR3 totals 14 residues. Germline V gene sequence: CDR1 SNHLY, CDR2 FYNNEI. The CDR3 is CASSDPREADTQYF. The CDR3 DNA reads as TGTGCCAGCAGCGATCCTAGGGAGGCAGATACGCAGTATTTT.

V usage is TRBV5-1 and J usage is TRBJ2-1; the D gene is possibly TRBD1 (6 bases). CDR1 SGHRS and CDR2 YFSETQ come from the germline V gene. V lost 0 bases to trimming and J lost 3 bases, with 10 bases between them. The CDR3 runs to 15 residues. CDR3 protein: CASSLEQGNYNEQFF. The CDR3 DNA is TGCGCCAGCAGCTTGGAACAGGGAAACTACAATGAGCAGTTCTTC.

The chain recombines TRBV13 with TRBJ1-2; 7 bases map to TRBD1. Losses at the gene ends were 5 bases for V and 3 bases for J; bases not matched to a gene: 9. The CDR3 length is 15 residues. The V gene's germline CDR1 is PRHDT and CDR2 FYEKMQ (reference sequence). The CDR3 spells CASSIRGGQDYGYTF. CDR3 coding DNA: TGTGCCAGCAGCATCAGAGGGGGCCAGGACTATGGCTACACCTTC. Using reference TRBV13 and TRBJ1-2 for the parts outside the CDR3, the full variable domain is AAGVIQSPRHLIKEKRETATLKCYPIPRHDTVYWYQQGPGQDPQFLISFYEKMQSDKGSIPDRFSAQQFSDYHSELNMSSLELGDSALYFCASSIRGGQDYGYTFGSGTRLTVV.

This chain connects TRBV13 to TRBJ1-1; possibly TRBD1 for D (5 bases). V lost 1 base, J lost 1 base, and 7 bases lay in between. From germline, CDR1 is PRHDT and CDR2 FYEKMQ (reference sequence). The CDR3 loop spans 14 amino acids. The CDR3 bases are TGTGCCAGCAGCTTAGCGCAGGGGAACACTGAAGCTTTCTTT. Translated: CASSLAQGNTEAFF.

CDR3 sequence: CAMLSDSEAFF. Written as DNA, the CDR3 is TGTGCCATGCTCTCGGACAGTGAAGCTTTCTTT. The chain has TRBV6-5 and TRBJ1-1, with TRBD1 as a possible D gene (6 bases). Germline V gene data show CDR1 as MNHEY and CDR2 as SVGAGI. V was shortened by 10 bases and J by 7 bases, with 13 bases between the two germline ends. CDR3 length: 11 residues.

Note on this clone: The junction does not match germline at one end; this may be a read error. This rearrangement joins TRBV7-7 to TRBJ2-1, with 10 bases lining up with TRBD2. The germline V gene has CDR1 SSHAT and CDR2 FNYEAQ (reference sequence). This CDR3 contains 13 residues. CDR3 coding DNA: TGTGCTAGCAGCTGGACTAGCGGAAATGAGCAGTTCTTC. Translated: CASSWTSGNEQFF.

In its sample, this clone was seen once. V gene TRBV27 combines with J gene TRBJ1-2; tentatively, D is TRBD1 (6 bases). Germline V CDR1 and CDR2: MNHEY, SMNVEV (reference sequence). Trimming took 8 bases from V and 1 from J, leaving 20 bases between them. CDR3 size: 16 residues. The CDR3 loop reads CASGLIWGAHNYGYTF. In DNA, the CDR3 is TGTGCCAGCGGTCTTATCTGGGGGGCGCATAACTATGGCTACACCTTC.

The chain links TRBV25-1 to TRBJ2-2; the D call may be TRBD1 or TRBD2 (5 bases each). V was shortened by 4 bases and J by 9 bases, with 12 bases between the two germline ends. From germline, CDR1 is MGHDK and CDR2 SYGVNS. The CDR3 runs to 13 residues. CDR3 protein: CASSGSWGWELFF. The CDR3 DNA follows: TGTGCCAGCAGTGGAAGTTGGGGGTGGGAGCTGTTTTTT. Full variable domain (outside the CDR3, taken from reference TRBV25-1 and TRBJ2-2): EADIYQTPRYLVIGTGKKITLECSQTMGHDKMYWYQQDPGMELHLIHYSYGVNSTEKGDLSSESTVSRIRTEHFPLTLESARPSHTSQYLCASSGSWGWELFFGEGSRLTVL.

This sequence joins TRBV25-1 and TRBJ2-7; D ambiguous. The length of the CDR3 is 12 residues. Per germline, CDR1 MGHDK and CDR2 SYGVNS. V was cut by 1 base and J by 7 bases, with 8 bases left in between. The CDR3 bases are TGTGCCAGCAGTGAATTCGGCTTAGAGCAGTACTTC. Translating it yields CASSEFGLEQYF.

This sequence joins TRBV7-9 and TRBJ1-2, with 8 bases aligning to TRBD1. J gave up 3 bases and V 6 bases, and 3 bases lay outside the gene matches. The CDR3 is 13 amino acids. CDR1 and CDR2 (germline): SEHNR, FQNEAQ (reference sequence). As DNA, the CDR3 is TGTGCCAGCAGACAGGACAGGGACTATGGCTACACCTTC. Translating it yields CASRQDRDYGYTF.